This T cell receptor (beta chain) comes out of a study of cytomegalovirus exposure and HLA in healthy donors. The germline V gene has CDR1 SNHLY and CDR2 FYNNEI. The CDR3 runs 14 residues. The trim removed 5 bases at V and 0 bases at J, leaving 3 bases unmatched. PCR was performed using 60 Vbeta and 13 Jbeta primers. Data came from immunoSEQ multiplex PCR; TCRdb stores just in-frame clones and leaves some out. There are about 67,000 clones in the sample, with roughly 1.7% held by the top ten. The chain employs TRBV2 and TRBJ1-1; 7 bases agree with TRBD1. Sequencing was performed on PBMCs. The receptor's source is a woman aged 25 to 39 in good health and CMV-seronegative. CDR3 region: CASSLGGVNTEAFF. CDR3 DNA sequence: TGTGCCAGCAGTCTAGGGGGCGTGAACACTGAAGCTTTCTTT.